Listed here are 6 T cell receptor beta chains from one sample, sequenced in a study of cytomegalovirus exposure and HLA in healthy donors. The PCR had 60 Vbeta and 13 Jbeta primers. Using immunoSEQ multiplex PCR, the repertoire was profiled, and TCRdb retains in-frame clones only, with some absent. The table lists over 50,000 clones, roughly 80% of them singletons. Sequenced: PBMCs. Receptors originate from a man between 35 and 55 years old in good health and CMV-seronegative.

V is TRBV5-6 and J is TRBJ2-3; D call uncertain. This CDR3 is 15 amino acids long. Germline V gene data show CDR1 as SGHDT and CDR2 as YYEEEE. V gave up 0 bases and J gave up 3 bases, with 11 bases separating them. CDR3 loop: CASSLAAPGTDTQYF. The CDR3 DNA follows: TGTGCCAGCAGCTTGGCGGCCCCGGGTACAGATACGCAGTATTTT.

V is TRBV9 and J is TRBJ2-5; a weak D match, TRBD1 (6 bases). Trimming shortened V by 7 bases and J by 3 bases, and 25 bases separated the two germline ends. Germline V gene data show CDR1 as SGDLS and CDR2 as YYNGEE. The CDR3 has 17 residues. In nucleotides, the CDR3 is TGTGCCAGCTCCACGAGCCTCAACCAGGGGAATGAAGAGACCCAGTACTTC. This translates into CASSTSLNQGNEETQYF.

The V gene is TRBV19, the J gene TRBJ1-4; TRBD1 matches 9 bases. Losses at the gene ends were 3 bases for V and 8 bases for J; bases not matched to a gene: 10. The CDR3 has 16 residues. CDR1 and CDR2 from the germline V gene are LNHDA and SQIVND (reference sequence). In DNA form, the CDR3 reads TGTGCCAGTAGTATTTGGACAGGGGCCCTTGGAGAAAAACTGTTTTTT. Protein product: CASSIWTGALGEKLFF. Looking up the rest from reference TRBV19 and TRBJ1-4 gives the full variable domain: DGGITQSPKYLFRKEGQNVTLSCEQNLNHDAMYWYRQDPGQGLRLIYYSQIVNDFQKGDIAEGYSVSREKKESFPLTVTSAQKNPTAFYLCASSIWTGALGEKLFFGSGTQLSVL.

The V and J genes are TRBV7-2 and TRBJ2-2, with D unresolved. There are 15 residues in the CDR3. Germline CDR1 and CDR2: SGHTA and FQGNSA. V was cut by 1 base and J by 1 base, with 7 bases left in between. CDR3 nucleotides: TGTGCCAGCAGCTTAGATTTTAGGAACACCGGGGAGCTGTTTTTT. Translation: CASSLDFRNTGELFF.

The DNA of the CDR3 is TGTGCCAGCAGCCCACGGGTGAGCACCTACAATGAGCAGTTCTTC. Translated, it gives CASSPRVSTYNEQFF. This chain connects TRBV7-8 to TRBJ2-1, with D unclear. The V end lost 5 bases, the J end lost 2 bases, and 13 bases lay between the germline ends. Germline loops: CDR1 SGHVS, CDR2 FQNEAQ. This CDR3 is built from 15 residues. Supplemented by reference TRBV7-8 and TRBJ2-1, the full variable domain reads GAGVSQSPRYKVAKRGQDVALRCDPISGHVSLFWYQQALGQGPEFLTYFQNEAQLDKSGLPSDRFFAERPEGSVSTLKIQRTQQEDSAVYLCASSPRVSTYNEQFFGPGTRLTVL.

The chain recombines TRBV28 with TRBJ1-2; TRBD1 is a possible D gene (6 bases). CDR3 length equals 15 residues. Germline V lookup: CDR1 MDHEN, CDR2 SYDVKM. With 7 bases removed from V and 7 bases from J, the gap between germline ends came to 22 bases. The CDR3 nucleotides read TGTGCCAGCACCCCAACAAGGGGGGGACGGGGTGGCTACACCTTC. This codes for CASTPTRGGRGGYTF.